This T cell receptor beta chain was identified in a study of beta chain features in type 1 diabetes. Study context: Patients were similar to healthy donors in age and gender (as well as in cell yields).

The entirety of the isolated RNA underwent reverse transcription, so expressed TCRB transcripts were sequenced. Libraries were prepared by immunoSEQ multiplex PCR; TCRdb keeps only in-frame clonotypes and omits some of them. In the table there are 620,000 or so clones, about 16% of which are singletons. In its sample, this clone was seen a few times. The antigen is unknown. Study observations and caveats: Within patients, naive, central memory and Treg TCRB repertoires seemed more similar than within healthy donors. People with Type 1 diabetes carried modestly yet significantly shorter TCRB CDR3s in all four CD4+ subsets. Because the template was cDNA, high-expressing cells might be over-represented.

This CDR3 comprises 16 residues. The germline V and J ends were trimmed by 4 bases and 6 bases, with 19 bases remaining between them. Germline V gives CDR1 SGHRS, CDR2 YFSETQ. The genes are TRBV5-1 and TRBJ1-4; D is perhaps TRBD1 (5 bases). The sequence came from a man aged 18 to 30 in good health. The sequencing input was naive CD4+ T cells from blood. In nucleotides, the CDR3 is TGCGCCAGCAGCCCGGGACTGGGGGTACGGGATGAAAAACTGTTTTTT. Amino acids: CASSPGLGVRDEKLFF.